Detailed here is one T cell receptor beta chain. Its antigen is currently unknown. The sample originates from a study of beta chain features in type 1 diabetes. The wider study: Examination covered roughly 100,000,000 sorted cells spanning all samples. Points from the study as a whole: When Type 1 diabetes patients were examined, their TCRB CDR3s proved moderately but significantly shorter in all four CD4+ subsets.

As every portion of the isolated RNA was reverse transcribed, the sequencing read expressed TCRB transcripts. Sequencing of naive, central memory and regulatory T cell samples gave an average of about 3.9 million reads. The repertoire was sequenced with immunoSEQ multiplex PCR; TCRdb's copy has only in-frame clones and lacks some. The sample has about half a million clones, about 32% seen once. This sequence was found in a man aged 18 to 35 in good health. Sequenced: naive CD4+ T cells from blood.

In DNA, the CDR3 is TGTGCCAGCACCTCGAGCAGCGGGGGCCACAATGAGCAGTTCTTC. Translation gives CASTSSSGGHNEQFF. The chain joins TRBV2 to TRBJ2-1; 8 nucleotides match TRBD2. Germline trimming cut 7 bases from V and 5 bases from J; bases unmatched to any gene: 10. The CDR3 is made up of 15 amino acids. The germline CDR1 and CDR2 sequences are SNHLY and FYNNEI.